These 18 T cell receptor beta chains came from one sample sequenced in a study of cytomegalovirus exposure and HLA in healthy donors. The study ran its PCR with 60 Vbeta and 13 Jbeta primers. Only in-frame clones appear in the TCRdb table, and some are missing; sequencing was by immunoSEQ multiplex PCR. The sample includes about 200,000 clones, around 79% of them seen just once. The specimen was PBMCs. The source is a male donor in good health and CMV-seropositive.

This clone was observed a few times. This chain links TRBV9 with TRBJ1-2; D may be TRBD1 (5 bases). The V end was cut by 0 bases, the J end by 0 bases, with 6 bases between. The CDR3 spans 14 residues. Germline loops: CDR1 SGDLS, CDR2 YYNGEE. The CDR3 spells CASSVGGANYGYTF. The CDR3 region has the DNA TGTGCCAGCAGCGTAGGGGGGGCTAACTATGGCTACACCTTC.

This clone showed up just a few times. The DNA for the CDR3 is TGTGCCAGTTCCGTGGCGCGAGGGTACTACGAGCAGTACTTC. Translating gives CASSVARGYYEQYF. The chain employs TRBV27 and TRBJ2-7; D may be TRBD2 (5 bases). Germline V gene sequence: CDR1 MNHEY, CDR2 SMNVEV (reference sequence). V shed 9 bases and J shed 3 bases, with 18 bases lying between them. There are 14 residues in the CDR3.

The genes are TRBV7-8 and TRBJ1-1; no clear D. Germline lookup yields CDR1 SGHVS and CDR2 FQNEAQ. The CDR3 length is 11 residues. The V gene lost 5 bases and the J gene lost 4 bases, with 5 bases spanning the gap. This chain's CDR3 is CASSRRTEAFF. CDR3 coding DNA: TGTGCCAGCAGCCGTCGCACTGAAGCTTTCTTT.

The chain links TRBV5-5 to TRBJ1-1, with 9 bases fitting TRBD1. This CDR3 has 15 amino acids. The germline gives CDR1 SGHKS, CDR2 YYEKEE (reference sequence). After removal of 3 bases from V and 5 bases from J, the junction contained 8 bases not matched to a gene. The CDR3 reads CASSWGTGIKTEAFF. CDR3 coding DNA: TGTGCCAGCAGCTGGGGGACAGGGATAAAGACTGAAGCTTTCTTT.

The DNA of the CDR3 is TGCGCCAGCAGCGCCGGACAGGGAGGAAACACTGAAGCTTTCTTT. Its translation is CASSAGQGGNTEAFF. The chain combines TRBV5-1 with TRBJ1-1; 8 nucleotides align to TRBD1. J was trimmed by 2 bases and V by 4 bases; bases with no gene match: 7. The CDR3 runs to 15 residues. Germline CDR1 is SGHRS and CDR2 is YFSETQ.

The rearrangement joins TRBV5-5 to TRBJ2-2, with 8 bases fitting TRBD2. The CDR3 length is 19 residues. Germline V gives CDR1 SGHKS, CDR2 YYEKEE (reference sequence). The V segment lost 0 bases and the J segment 2 bases; nucleotides outside the gene matches: 12. The CDR3 sequence: CASSLAGGAGTTNTGELFF. The CDR3 nucleotides read TGTGCCAGCAGCTTGGCGGGGGGGGCGGGGACTACTAACACCGGGGAGCTGTTTTTT. Full variable domain (outside the CDR3, taken from reference TRBV5-5 and TRBJ2-2): DAGVTQSPTHLIKTRGQQVTLRCSPISGHKSVSWYQQVLGQGPQFIFQYYEKEERGRGNFPDRFSARQFPNYSSELNVNALLLGDSALYLCASSLAGGAGTTNTGELFFGEGSRLTVL.

This chain connects TRBV19 to TRBJ2-7, with 10 bases that match TRBD1. The CDR3 extends over 14 amino acids. With 7 bases clipped from V and 6 bases from J, the junction kept 9 bases outside the gene matches. Germline CDR1 is LNHDA and CDR2 is SQIVND (reference sequence). The CDR3 spells CASTTRDRGGEQYF. CDR3 in DNA: TGTGCCAGTACCACCCGGGACAGGGGAGGCGAGCAGTACTTC.

The CDR3 coding sequence is TGCGCCAGCAGTCAATGCACAGGGGGCACAGATACGCAGTATTTT. Translated, it gives CASSQCTGGTDTQYF. The chain joins TRBV23-1 to TRBJ2-3, with TRBD1 identical over 7 bases. TRBV23-1 qualifies as an ORF whose function is uncertain. The ends lost 1 base at V and 1 base at J; junction bases unmatched: 2. The CDR3 is 15 amino acids.

The V call is TRBV11-2, the J call TRBJ2-1, with a weak D call TRBD1 (6 bases). V lost 5 bases and J lost 6, with 17 bases in between. The CDR3 loop spans 15 amino acids. Germline CDR1 SGHAT, CDR2 FQNNGV. The CDR3 DNA reads as TGTGCCAGCAGCCCCTCCCTCAGGGGCGGCAATGAGCAGTTCTTC. It codes for CASSPSLRGGNEQFF. The full variable domain, in which reference TRBV11-2 and TRBJ2-1 provide the parts outside the CDR3, is EAGVAQSPRYKIIEKRQSVAFWCNPISGHATLYWYQQILGQGPKLLIQFQNNGVVDDSQLPKDRFSAERLKGVDSTLKIQPAKLEDSAVYLCASSPSLRGGNEQFFGPGTRLTVL.

In this sample, this clone turned up a few times. The V call is TRBV4-1, the J call TRBJ1-1; D perhaps matches TRBD1 (5 bases). V was shortened by 4 bases and J by 6 bases, with 15 bases between the two germline ends. Germline V gives CDR1 MGHRA, CDR2 YSYEKL. The CDR3 is 14 amino acids. The CDR3 nucleotides read TGCGCCAGCAGCCTTCCCGGGGGATCTTCTGAAGCTTTCTTT. It codes for CASSLPGGSSEAFF.

The chain couples TRBV4-2 to TRBJ1-2; D is uncertain. Germline V CDR1 and CDR2: LGHNA, YNFKEQ. This CDR3 spans 13 amino acids. With 4 bases removed from V and 6 bases from J, the gap between germline ends came to 12 bases. The CDR3 sequence: CASSPPTSNGYTF. The DNA for the CDR3 is TGTGCCAGCAGCCCCCCGACTTCAAATGGCTACACCTTC.

This sequence joins TRBV4-2 and TRBJ2-5; D might be TRBD1 (5 bases). Trimming removed 2 bases at V and 1 base at J, with 14 bases between. The CDR3 has 16 residues. Looked up from germline, CDR1 is LGHNA and CDR2 is YNFKEQ. The CDR3 DNA follows: TGTGCCAGCAGCCAACACCCATCAGGGCGCCAAGAGACCCAGTACTTC. The encoded protein is CASSQHPSGRQETQYF.

This chain connects TRBV28 to TRBJ1-2; D is unclear. V shed 4 bases and J shed 3 bases, with 9 bases lying between them. The CDR3 runs 13 residues. CDR1 and CDR2 (germline): MDHEN, SYDVKM. The CDR3 sequence: CASSSEGYYGYTF. CDR3 nucleotide sequence: TGTGCCAGCAGTTCTGAGGGTTACTATGGCTACACCTTC.

The chain uses TRBV7-3 and TRBJ2-3; 13 nucleotides align to TRBD2. CDR1 and CDR2 (germline): SGHTA, FQGTGA. The CDR3 runs to 18 residues. Germline trimming cut 2 bases from V and 5 bases from J; bases unmatched to any gene: 10. The CDR3 spells CASSLAPGLAGELDTQYF. The CDR3 region has the DNA TGTGCCAGCAGCTTAGCCCCAGGACTAGCGGGAGAGCTAGATACGCAGTATTTT.

CDR3 DNA sequence: TGCAGCGTTGTTGGGTCCCTAGCGGCCTACAATGAGCAGTTCTTC. Its protein is CSVVGSLAAYNEQFF. V gene TRBV29-1 combines with J gene TRBJ2-1; TRBD2 matches 7 bases. J lost 2 bases, V lost 4 bases, and 8 bases had no gene match. Germline CDR1 reads SQVTM; CDR2 reads ANQGSEA. The length of the CDR3 is 15 residues.

This clone appeared a few times. The chain joins TRBV29-1 to TRBJ2-3, with TRBD2 identical over 12 bases. The CDR3 is made up of 14 amino acids. CDR1 and CDR2 (germline): SQVTM, ANQGSEA. The V and J ends lost 5 bases and 5 bases, in that order; junction bases with no gene match: 5. The CDR3 DNA reads as TGCAGCGTTCTAGCGGGGGGGAACGGAGATACGCAGTATTTT. This gives the protein CSVLAGGNGDTQYF.

In DNA form, the CDR3 reads TGTGCCAGCAGCTTAGCTGGCAGGGGGTCAGAGACCCAGTACTTC. Its translation is CASSLAGRGSETQYF. The V gene is TRBV7-8, the J gene TRBJ2-5; the match to TRBD1 covers 7 bases. The ends lost 0 bases at V and 4 bases at J; junction bases unmatched: 5. CDR3 length: 15 amino acids. Germline lookup yields CDR1 SGHVS and CDR2 FQNEAQ.

The chain joins TRBV6-6 to TRBJ2-1, with a weak D call TRBD2 (5 bases). CDR1 and CDR2 from the germline V gene are MNHNY and SVGAGI (reference sequence). Trimming removed 2 bases at V and 15 bases at J, with 14 bases between. This CDR3 has 12 residues. CDR3: CASSYPLEGLFF. CDR3 nucleotides: TGTGCCAGCAGTTACCCACTAGAAGGGCTGTTCTTC.